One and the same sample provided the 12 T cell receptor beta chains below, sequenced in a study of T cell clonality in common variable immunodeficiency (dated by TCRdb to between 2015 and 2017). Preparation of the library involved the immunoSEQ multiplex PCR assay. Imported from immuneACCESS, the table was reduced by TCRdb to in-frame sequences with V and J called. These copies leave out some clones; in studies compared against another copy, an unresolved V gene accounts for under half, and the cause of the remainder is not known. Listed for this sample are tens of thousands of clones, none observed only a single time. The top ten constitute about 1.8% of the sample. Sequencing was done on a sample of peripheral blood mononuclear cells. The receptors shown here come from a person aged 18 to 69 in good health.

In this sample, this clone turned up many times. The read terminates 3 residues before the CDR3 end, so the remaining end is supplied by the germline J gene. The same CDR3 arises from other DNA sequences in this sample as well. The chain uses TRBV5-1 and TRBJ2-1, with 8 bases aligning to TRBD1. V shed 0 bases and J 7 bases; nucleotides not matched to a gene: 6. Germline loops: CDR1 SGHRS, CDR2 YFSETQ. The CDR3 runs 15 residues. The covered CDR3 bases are TGCGCCAGCAGCTTGGGGGGACAGGCTCTTAATGAG. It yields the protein CASSLGGQALNE. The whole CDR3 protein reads CASSLGGQALNEQFF.

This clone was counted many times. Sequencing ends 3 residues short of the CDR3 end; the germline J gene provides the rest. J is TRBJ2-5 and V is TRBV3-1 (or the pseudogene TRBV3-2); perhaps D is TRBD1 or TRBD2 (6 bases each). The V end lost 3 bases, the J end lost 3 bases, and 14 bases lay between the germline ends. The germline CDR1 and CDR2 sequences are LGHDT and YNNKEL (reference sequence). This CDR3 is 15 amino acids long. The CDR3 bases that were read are TGTGCCAGCAGCCAGTATCACAGGGAGGAAGAGACC. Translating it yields CASSQYHREEET. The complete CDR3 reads CASSQYHREEETQYF.

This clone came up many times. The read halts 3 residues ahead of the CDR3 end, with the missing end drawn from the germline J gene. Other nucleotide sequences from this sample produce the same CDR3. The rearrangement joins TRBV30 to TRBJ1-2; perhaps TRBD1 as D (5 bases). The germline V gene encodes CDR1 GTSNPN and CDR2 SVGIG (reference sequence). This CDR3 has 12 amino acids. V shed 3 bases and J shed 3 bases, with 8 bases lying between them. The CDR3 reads CAWSGGDYGYTF. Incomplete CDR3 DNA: TGTGCCTGGAGCGGGGGGGACTATGGC.

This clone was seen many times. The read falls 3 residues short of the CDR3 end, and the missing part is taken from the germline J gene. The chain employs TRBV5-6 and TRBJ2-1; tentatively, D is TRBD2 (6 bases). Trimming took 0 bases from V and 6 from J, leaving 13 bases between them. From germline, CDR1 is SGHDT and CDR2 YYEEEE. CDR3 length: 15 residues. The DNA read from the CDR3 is TGTGCCAGCAGCTTGGCGCTTAGCGGAGGCAATGAG. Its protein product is CASSLALSGGNE. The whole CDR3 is CASSLALSGGNEQFF.

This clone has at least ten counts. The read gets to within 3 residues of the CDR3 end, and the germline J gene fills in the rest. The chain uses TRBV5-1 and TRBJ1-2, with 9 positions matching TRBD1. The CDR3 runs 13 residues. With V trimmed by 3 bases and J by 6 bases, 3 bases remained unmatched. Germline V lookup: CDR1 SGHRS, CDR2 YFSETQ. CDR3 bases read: TGCGCCAGCAGCTCGGGACAGGGTGATGGC. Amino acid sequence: CASSSGQGDG. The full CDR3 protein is CASSSGQGDGYTF. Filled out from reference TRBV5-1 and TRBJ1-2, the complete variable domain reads KAGVTQTPRYLIKTRGQQVTLSCSPISGHRSVSWYQQTPGQGLQFLFEYFSETQRNKGNFPGRFSGRQFSNSRSEMNVSTLELGDSALYLCASSSGQGDGYTFGSGTRLTVV.

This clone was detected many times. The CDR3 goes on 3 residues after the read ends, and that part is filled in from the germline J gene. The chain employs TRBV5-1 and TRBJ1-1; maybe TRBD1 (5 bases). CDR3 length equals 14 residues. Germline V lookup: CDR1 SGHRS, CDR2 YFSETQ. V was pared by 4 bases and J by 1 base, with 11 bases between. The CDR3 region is CASSKQGANTEAFF. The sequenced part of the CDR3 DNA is TGCGCCAGCAGCAAGCAGGGTGCGAACACTGAA.

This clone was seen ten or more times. The CDR3 loop is CASSWGLAGAAEQFF. The CDR3 bases that were read are TGTGCCAGCAGTTGGGGACTAGCGGGAGCGGCTGAG. This sequence joins TRBV6-2 or TRBV6-3 and TRBJ2-1, with TRBD2 identical over 14 bases. The read gets to within 3 residues of the CDR3 end, and the germline J gene fills in the rest. The CDR3 extends over 15 amino acids. V was clipped by 4 bases and J by 9 bases; unmatched bases: 5. Germline V gene data show CDR1 as MNHEY and CDR2 as SVGEGT.

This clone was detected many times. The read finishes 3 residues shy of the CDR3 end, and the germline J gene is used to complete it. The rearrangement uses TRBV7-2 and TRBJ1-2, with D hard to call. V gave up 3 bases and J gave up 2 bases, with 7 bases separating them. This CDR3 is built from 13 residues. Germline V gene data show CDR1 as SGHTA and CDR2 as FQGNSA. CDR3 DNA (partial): TGTGCCAGCAGCTTCGCGCTGAACTATGGC. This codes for CASSFALNYG. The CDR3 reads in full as CASSFALNYGYTF.

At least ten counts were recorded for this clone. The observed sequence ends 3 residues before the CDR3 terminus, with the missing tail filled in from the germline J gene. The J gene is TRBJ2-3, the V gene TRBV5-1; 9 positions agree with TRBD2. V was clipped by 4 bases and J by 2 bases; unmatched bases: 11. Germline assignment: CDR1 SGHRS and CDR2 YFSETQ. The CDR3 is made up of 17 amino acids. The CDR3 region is CASSPLHSGGPTDTQYF. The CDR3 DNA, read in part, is TGCGCCAGCAGCCCCCTACATAGCGGGGGTCCCACAGATACG.

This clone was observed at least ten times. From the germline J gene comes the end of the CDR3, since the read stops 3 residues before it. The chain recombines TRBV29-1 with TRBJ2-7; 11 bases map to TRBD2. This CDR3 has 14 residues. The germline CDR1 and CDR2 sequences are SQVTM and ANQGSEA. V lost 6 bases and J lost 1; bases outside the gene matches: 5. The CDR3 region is CSVPTSGASYEQYF. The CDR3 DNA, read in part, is TGCAGCGTCCCGACTAGCGGGGCTTCCTACGAG.

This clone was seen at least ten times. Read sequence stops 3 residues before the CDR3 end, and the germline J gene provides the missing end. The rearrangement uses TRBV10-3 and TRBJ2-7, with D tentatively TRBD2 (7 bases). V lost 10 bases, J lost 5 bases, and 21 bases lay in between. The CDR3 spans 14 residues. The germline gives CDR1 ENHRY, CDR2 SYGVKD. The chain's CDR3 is CATEDSSREHEQYF. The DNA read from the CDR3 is TGTGCCACCGAGGACAGTTCGCGGGAGCACGAG.

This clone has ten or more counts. Partial CDR3 DNA: TGTGCCAGCAGCCAAGTCGCAGGGGCGAACACTGAA. It specifies CASSQVAGANTE. The complete CDR3 reads CASSQVAGANTEAFF. The genes are TRBV4-2 and TRBJ1-1, with D possibly matching TRBD1 (6 bases). Sequencing ends 3 residues short of the CDR3 end; the germline J gene provides the rest. Trimming shortened V by 1 base and J by 1 base, and 10 bases separated the two germline ends. The CDR3 totals 15 residues. Germline-derived CDR1 and CDR2 are LGHNA and YNFKEQ.